The TCR beta chain described here comes from a study of lung T cells in sarcoidosis with Löfgren's syndrome. To note about this clonotype: Given a much more abundant clone one base away, this may be a read error.

TCRdb passed the reads through MiXCR, listing each CDR3 protein once. The data hold 50,000 to 65,000 distinct CDR3 sequences, with roughly 20% observed a single time. Sequenced input: CD4+ T cells from PBMCs. The receptor was isolated from a human donor with sarcoidosis (Löfgren's syndrome or another form), or a control subject (not recorded which).

In DNA form, the CDR3 reads TGTGCCAGCAGTTCCCCAGGGGCTGGGTATCAGCCCCGGCATTTT. This codes for CASSSPGAGYQPRHF. The chain is built from TRBV28 and TRBJ1-5, with a tentative D call TRBD1 (6 bases). Germline-derived CDR1 and CDR2 are MDHEN and SYDVKM. There are 15 residues in the CDR3.